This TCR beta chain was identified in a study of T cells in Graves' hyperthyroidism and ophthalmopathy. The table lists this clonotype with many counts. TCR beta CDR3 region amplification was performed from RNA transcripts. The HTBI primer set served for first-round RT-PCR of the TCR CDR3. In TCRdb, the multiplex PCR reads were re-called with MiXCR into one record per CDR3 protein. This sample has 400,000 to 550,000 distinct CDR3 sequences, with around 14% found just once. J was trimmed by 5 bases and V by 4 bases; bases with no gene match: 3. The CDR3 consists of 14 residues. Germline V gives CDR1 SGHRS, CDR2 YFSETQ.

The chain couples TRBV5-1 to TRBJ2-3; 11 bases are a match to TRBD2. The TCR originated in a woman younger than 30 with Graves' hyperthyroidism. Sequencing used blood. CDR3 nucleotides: TGCGCCAGCAGCCCGGGACTAGCGGTAGATACGCAGTATTTT. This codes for CASSPGLAVDTQYF.